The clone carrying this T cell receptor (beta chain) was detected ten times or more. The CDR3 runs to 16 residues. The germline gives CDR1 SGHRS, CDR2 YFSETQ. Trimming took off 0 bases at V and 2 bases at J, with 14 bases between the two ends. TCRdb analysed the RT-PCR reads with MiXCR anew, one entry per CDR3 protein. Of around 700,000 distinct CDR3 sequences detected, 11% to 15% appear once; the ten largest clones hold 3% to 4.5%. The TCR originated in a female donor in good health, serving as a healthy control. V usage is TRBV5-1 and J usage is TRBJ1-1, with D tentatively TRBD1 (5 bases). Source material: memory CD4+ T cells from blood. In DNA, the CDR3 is TGCGCCAGCAGCTTGGCCTCTCAGGGATACAACACTGAAGCTTTCTTT. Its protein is CASSLASQGYNTEAFF.